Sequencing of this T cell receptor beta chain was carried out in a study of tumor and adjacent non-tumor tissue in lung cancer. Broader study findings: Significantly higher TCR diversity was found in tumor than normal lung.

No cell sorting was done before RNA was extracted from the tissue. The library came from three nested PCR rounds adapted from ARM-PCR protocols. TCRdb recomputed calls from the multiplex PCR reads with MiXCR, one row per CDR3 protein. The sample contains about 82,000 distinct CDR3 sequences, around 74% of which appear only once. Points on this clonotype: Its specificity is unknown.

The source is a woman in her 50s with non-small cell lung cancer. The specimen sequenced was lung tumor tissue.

In DNA, the CDR3 is TGTGTCACCAGCGTGAAAGGCGAGGTAGAGGAGCAGTACTTC. Amino acid sequence: CVTSVKGEVEEQYF. This sequence joins TRBV11-2 and TRBJ2-7; D gene unclear. Germline V CDR1 and CDR2: SGHAT, FQNNGV. This CDR3 is 14 amino acids long.